These T cell receptor beta chains were read from a single sample in a study of blood T cell repertoires in COVID-19. The table came from immunoSEQ multiplex PCR; TCRdb's copy has only in-frame clones and leaves some out. Here the sample spans about 130,000 clones, roughly 83% being singletons. Input material: peripheral blood. These receptor sequences come from a woman in her 70s with COVID-19, enrolled during active disease. Each CDR3 is given with its conserved first and last residue. A D gene is named only where the DNA matches it firmly. Clone sizes are given selectively: once, few, many, or a class where the clone is expanded.

CSASPHPRGLLNEKLFF	TGCAGTGCTAGTCCTCACCCGAGGGGGCTGCTAAATGAAAAACTGTTTTTT	NA	TRBD1	TRBV20-1	TRBJ1-4
CASSIGTGPEEQYF	TGTGCCAGCAGCATCGGGACAGGGCCGGAGGAGCAGTACTTC	NA	TRBD1	TRBV5-5	TRBJ2-7
CSVEDGAGDTQYF	TGCAGCGTTGAAGATGGGGCGGGGGACACTCAGTATTTT	NA	NA	TRBV29-1	TRBJ2-3
CASSPHSTDTQYF	TGTGCCAGCAGTCCACACAGCACAGATACGCAGTATTTT	NA	NA	TRBV28	TRBJ2-3
CASSTQGAGSEAFF	TGTGCCAGTAGTACACAGGGGGCCGGGAGTGAAGCTTTCTTT	NA	TRBD1	TRBV19	TRBJ1-1
CASSPWAPSNQPQHF	TGTGCCAGCAGCCCTTGGGCCCCTAGCAATCAGCCCCAGCATTTT	NA	NA	TRBV28	TRBJ1-5
CASSPEGTQYF	TGTGCCAGCTCACCAGAGGGGACCCAGTACTTC	NA	NA	TRBV18	TRBJ2-5
CASSSIRTGGGYTF	TGTGCCAGCAGCTCAATTAGGACAGGAGGCGGCTACACCTTC	NA	TRBD1	TRBV11-2	TRBJ1-2
CASSASGGVSYEQYF	TGTGCCAGCAGCGCTAGCGGGGGGGTCTCCTACGAGCAGTACTTC	NA	TRBD2	TRBV13	TRBJ2-7
CASSPEQGAHTEAFF	TGTGCCAGCAGCCCGGAACAGGGGGCGCACACTGAAGCTTTCTTT	NA	TRBD1	TRBV9	TRBJ1-1
CASSRTSASEQYF	TGCGCCAGCAGCCGAACTAGCGCGAGCGAGCAGTACTTC	NA	TRBD2	TRBV5-1	TRBJ2-7
CASGQDNQPQHF	TGTGCCTCCGGACAGGACAATCAGCCCCAGCATTTT	NA	TRBD1	TRBV30	TRBJ1-5
CASSPPRGVGEKLFF	TGTGCCAGCAGTCCCCCCAGGGGAGTGGGGGAAAAACTGTTTTTT	NA	NA	TRBV28	TRBJ1-4
CATSRDGGVPSNQPQHF	TGTGCCACCAGCAGAGACGGCGGGGTACCTAGCAATCAGCCCCAGCATTTT	NA	NA	TRBV15	TRBJ1-5
CASSLVSLVHGYTF	TGTGCCAGCAGCTTGGTGTCCTTAGTACATGGCTACACCTTC	NA	NA	TRBV5-6	TRBJ1-2
CASSPRLAGTDTQYF	TGTGCCAGCAGCCCTAGACTAGCGGGCACAGATACGCAGTATTTT	NA	TRBD2	TRBV7-3	TRBJ2-3
CSARWGDEQYF	TGCAGTGCTAGGTGGGGGGACGAGCAGTACTTC	NA	NA	TRBV20-1	TRBJ2-7
CASAEVGTGGNQPQHF	TGTGCCAGCGCAGAGGTAGGGACAGGAGGCAATCAGCCCCAGCATTTT	NA	TRBD1	TRBV6-6	TRBJ1-5
CASSPAESNQPQHF	TGTGCCAGCTCACCAGCGGAGAGCAATCAGCCCCAGCATTTT	NA	NA	TRBV18	TRBJ1-5
CASSRGTGLSNEKLFF	TGTGCCAGCAGTCGAGGGACAGGGCTGAGTAATGAAAAACTGTTTTTT	NA	TRBD1	TRBV28	TRBJ1-4
CASSQDRGLAGITDTQYF	TGTGCCAGCAGCCAAGATCGTGGACTAGCGGGGATCACAGATACGCAGTATTTT	NA	TRBD2	TRBV3-1/TRBV3-2	TRBJ2-3
CATSRGVDNYNEQFF	TGTGCCACCAGCAGAGGGGTCGACAACTACAATGAGCAGTTCTTC	NA	NA	TRBV15	TRBJ2-1
CASSPGESGNTIYF	TGTGCCAGCAGCCCGGGGGAGTCTGGAAACACCATATATTTT	NA	NA	TRBV3-1/TRBV3-2	TRBJ1-3
CASSKGQYPYEQYF	TGTGCCAGCAGCAAGGGACAGTATCCCTACGAGCAGTACTTC	NA	TRBD1	TRBV2	TRBJ2-7
CASSNGGRDYGYTF	TGCGCCAGCAGCAACGGCGGTCGCGACTATGGCTACACCTTC	many	NA	TRBV5-1	TRBJ1-2
CSVAGLGGGGATDTQYF	TGCAGCGTTGCGGGGCTTGGGGGGGGTGGGGCCACAGATACGCAGTATTTT	NA	TRBD2	TRBV29-1	TRBJ2-3
CASSEGGYSNQPQHF	TGTGCCAGCAGTGAGGGAGGTTATAGCAATCAGCCCCAGCATTTT	NA	NA	TRBV2	TRBJ1-5
CASSQAKTPGKLFF	TGTGCCAGCAGCCAAGCGAAAACCCCGGGGAAACTGTTTTTT	NA	NA	TRBV4-2	TRBJ1-4
CASSATALIGNTIYF	TGTGCCAGCTCTGCGACAGCGCTAATTGGAAACACCATATATTTT	NA	NA	TRBV18	TRBJ1-3
CASSFLPAGGSSYNEQFF	TGTGCCAGCAGTTTCTTGCCAGCGGGGGGTAGTTCCTACAATGAGCAGTTCTTC	NA	TRBD2	TRBV28	TRBJ2-1
CASSQEGRQGREQYF	TGTGCCAGCAGCCAAGAAGGCAGACAGGGTCGCGAGCAGTACTTC	NA	TRBD1	TRBV4-2	TRBJ2-7
CASSPSYNSPLHF	TGTGCCAGCAGCCCCAGCTATAATTCACCCCTCCACTTT	NA	NA	TRBV28	TRBJ1-6
CASSYPRQGTGELFF	TGTGCCAGCAGCTACCCCAGACAGGGGACCGGGGAGCTGTTTTTT	NA	TRBD1	TRBV6-5	TRBJ2-2
CASSQELAGGINTDTQYF	TGTGCCAGCAGCCAAGAGCTAGCGGGGGGGATCAACACAGATACGCAGTATTTT	NA	TRBD2	TRBV4-2	TRBJ2-3
CASSPGQGGDYGYTF	TGTGCCAGTAGTCCCGGGCAGGGAGGGGACTATGGCTACACCTTC	once	NA	TRBV19	TRBJ1-2
CAISAPTGTGGGDTQYF	TGTGCCATCAGCGCCCCGACCGGGACAGGGGGCGGAGATACGCAGTATTTT	NA	TRBD1	TRBV10-3	TRBJ2-3
CASTPGGLYGYTF	TGTGCCAGCACCCCCGGTGGACTCTATGGCTACACCTTC	NA	NA	TRBV7-9	TRBJ1-2
CASSLGGQNSGNTIYF	TGCGCCAGCAGCTTGGGGGGACAAAACTCTGGAAACACCATATATTTT	NA	NA	TRBV5-1	TRBJ1-3
CSVDGAGGYGYTF	TGCAGCGTTGATGGGGCCGGGGGCTATGGCTACACCTTC	NA	NA	TRBV29-1	TRBJ1-2
CASTIQGGYGYTF	TGTGCCAGCACCATTCAGGGGGGATACGGCTACACCTTC	NA	TRBD1	TRBV6-5	TRBJ1-2
CASSYEGAMSQPQHF	TGTGCCAGCAGTTACGAGGGGGCCATGAGTCAGCCCCAGCATTTT	NA	TRBD1	TRBV6-6	TRBJ1-5
CASSQGRTGYQYEQYF	TGTGCCAGCAGCCAAGGGAGGACAGGCTACCAGTACGAGCAGTACTTC	few	TRBD1	TRBV14	TRBJ2-7
CASSETPLATRQRLHF	TGTGCCAGCAGTGAAACCCCCCTAGCCACAAGGCAACGCCTCCACTTT	few	NA	TRBV6-1	TRBJ1-6
CAISGKTSEKLFF	TGTGCCATCTCGGGGAAGACCAGCGAAAAACTGTTTTTT	few	NA	TRBV6-5	TRBJ1-4
CASSGDRDSEQFF	TGTGCCAGCAGTGGGGACAGGGATAGTGAGCAGTTCTTC	NA	TRBD1	TRBV7-7	TRBJ2-1
CASSYSASSVTGELFF	TGTGCCAGCAGTTACTCAGCGTCGTCAGTCACCGGGGAGCTGTTTTTT	NA	NA	TRBV6-2/TRBV6-3	TRBJ2-2
CASKLASGVFETQYF	TGTGCCAGCAAACTCGCAAGCGGGGTATTCGAGACCCAGTACTTC	NA	TRBD2	TRBV7-6	TRBJ2-5
CAWMGQGLNTGELFF	TGTGCCTGGATGGGACAGGGGTTGAACACCGGGGAGCTGTTTTTT	NA	TRBD1	TRBV30	TRBJ2-2
CASSVEGLAGAEQYF	TGTGCCAGCAGCGTTGAAGGACTAGCGGGGGCCGAGCAGTACTTC	NA	TRBD2	TRBV9	TRBJ2-7
CASSATVANEKLFF	TGTGCCAGTAGTGCGACAGTGGCTAATGAAAAACTGTTTTTT	once	NA	TRBV19	TRBJ1-4
CASSQGASGGASLEQYF	TGTGCCAGCAGCCAAGGAGCTAGCGGGGGGGCCTCCCTCGAGCAGTACTTC	NA	TRBD2	TRBV4-2	TRBJ2-7